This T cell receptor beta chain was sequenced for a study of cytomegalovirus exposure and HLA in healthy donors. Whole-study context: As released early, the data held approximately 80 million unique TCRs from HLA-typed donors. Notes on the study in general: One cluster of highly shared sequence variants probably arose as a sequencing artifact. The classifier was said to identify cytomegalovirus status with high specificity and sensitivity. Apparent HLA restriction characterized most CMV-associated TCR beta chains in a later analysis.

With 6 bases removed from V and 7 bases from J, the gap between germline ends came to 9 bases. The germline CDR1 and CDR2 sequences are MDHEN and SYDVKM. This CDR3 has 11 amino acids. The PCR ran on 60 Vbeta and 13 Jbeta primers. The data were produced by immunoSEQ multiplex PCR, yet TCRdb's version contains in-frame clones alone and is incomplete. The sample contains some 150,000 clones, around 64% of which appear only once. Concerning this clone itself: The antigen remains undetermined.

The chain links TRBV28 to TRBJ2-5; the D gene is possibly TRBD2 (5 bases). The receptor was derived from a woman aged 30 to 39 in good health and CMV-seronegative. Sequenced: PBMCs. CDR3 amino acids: CASRGVGTQYF. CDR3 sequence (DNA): TGTGCCAGCAGGGGAGTTGGGACCCAGTACTTC.